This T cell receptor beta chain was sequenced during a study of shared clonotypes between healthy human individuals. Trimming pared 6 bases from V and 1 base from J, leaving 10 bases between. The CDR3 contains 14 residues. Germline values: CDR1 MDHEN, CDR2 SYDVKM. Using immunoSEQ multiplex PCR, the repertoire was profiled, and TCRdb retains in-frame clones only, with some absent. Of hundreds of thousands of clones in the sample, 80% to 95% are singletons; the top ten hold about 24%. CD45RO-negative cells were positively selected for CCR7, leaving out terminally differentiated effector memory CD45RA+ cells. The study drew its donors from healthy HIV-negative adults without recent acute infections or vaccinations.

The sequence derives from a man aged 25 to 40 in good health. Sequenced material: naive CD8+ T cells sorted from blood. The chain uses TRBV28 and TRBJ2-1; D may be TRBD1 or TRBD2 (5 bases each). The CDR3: CASRGEISYNEQFF. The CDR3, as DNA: TGTGCCAGCAGGGGGGAGATTTCCTACAATGAGCAGTTCTTC.